This TCR beta chain is from a study of blood T cells in healthy people across ages. Study outcomes and limitations: The CMV status of each donor remained undetermined, and this could have confounded shifts in expanded clonotypes.

Germline CDR1 is SGHTA and CDR2 is FQGNSA. V lost 2 bases and J lost 9; bases outside the gene matches: 10. CDR3 size: 15 residues. Combining a sample-barcoded 5' primer with a J-beta primer mix, a second PCR ran for 7 to 11 cycles. Every individual sample yielded 2.5 million or more paired-end reads (each containing CDR3). TCRdb reanalysed the 5' RACE reads using MiXCR and keeps one entry per CDR3 protein. The sample lists some 1.6 million distinct CDR3 sequences, roughly 32% occurring once. The study recruited healthy Caucasian donors from Russia who were aged about 6 to 90. The amount of total RNA extracted per sample was at least 6 micrograms. This clonotype was counted a few times. Its specificity is not known.

The genes are TRBV7-2 and TRBJ2-1, with 7 bases aligning to TRBD2. The TCR originated in a woman aged 30 to 39 in good health. The sequenced material came from blood. The chain's CDR3 is CASSLSGWASGEQFF. The CDR3 DNA reads TGTGCCAGCAGCTTAAGCGGTTGGGCTAGCGGTGAGCAGTTCTTC.